The T cell receptor (beta chain) described here comes from a study of blood T cell repertoires in COVID-19. For the study at large: Spain, Italy and the United States supplied samples that represented acute and convalescent COVID-19. Sample material is recorded as cDNA or gDNA derived from T cells, B-cell-depleted T cells, or PBMCs.

This CDR3 has 14 residues. The ends were cut back, 0 bases at V and 5 bases at J, with 10 bases in the middle. Germline CDR1 and CDR2: SGHAT and FQNNGV. Authors' analysis steps: How many nucleated cells were present was estimated from reference gene primer amplification. Generated by immunoSEQ multiplex PCR, the TCRdb table keeps only in-frame clones and is missing some. D and trimming were read from the DNA, whereas the V and J calls and clone size are those reported in that table. The sample gives 200,000 to 300,000 clones, around 81% of which show up once; 5.5% to 7.5% is in the top ten. The sequencing sample was made of peripheral blood. V usage is TRBV11-2 and J usage is TRBJ1-2; TRBD1 might be the D (6 bases). This clonotype originated in a woman aged 55 to 70 with active or convalescent COVID-19. The CDR3 sequence is CASSLDRTDYGYTF. In DNA form, the CDR3 reads TGTGCCAGCAGCTTAGATAGGACAGATTATGGCTACACCTTC.